This TCR beta chain was recovered during a study of blood T cell repertoires in COVID-19 (dated by TCRdb to 2018 to 2021). In terms of the full investigation: Samples from collaborators originated in the United States, Italy and Spain and spanned both the acute and convalescent phases of COVID-19. The sample metadata nearly always contained a de-identified subject ID, COVID-19 status, age in years and sex. The dataset comprised deeply sampled blood TCRbeta repertoires from subjects exposed to, actively infected with, or recovered from COVID-19. The samples were drawn from two sources: the first 160 participants of the ongoing ImmuneRACE study, and 1,254 subjects contributed by 6 global collaborators. Where available, HLA class I and class II types were taken from metadata supplied by the sample provider and were not determined by assay-based typing. The prospective study material was composed of cDNA or gDNA derived from T cells, B-cell-depleted T cells, or PBMCs. The repertoires were released in a freely available public database intended as a resource for research on the immune response to SARS-CoV-2.

In the prospective study, participants were 18 to 89 years old, resided in 20 to 30 geographic areas of the United States, and were enrolled through a virtual design. In the prospective study, participants were assigned to cohorts based on the clinical history participants reported in a screening survey and a study questionnaire. ImmuneRACE Cohort 3 recovered participants were defined by two consecutive negative NP/OP PCR tests, healthcare professional clearance, or symptom resolution. Each participant in the prospective study had whole blood, serum and a nasopharyngeal or oropharyngeal swab collected by mobile phlebotomists. Over a roughly 2-month period, participants in the prospective study had the option of providing additional blood draws and questionnaires. Blood samples from the prospective study were shipped frozen or at room temperature prior to DNA extraction. TCRbeta CDR3 regions were amplified from genomic DNA by means of the immunoSEQ Assay, a bias-controlled multiplex PCR. The published analysis was carried out like this. Within the assay, amplification of reference gene primers was used to estimate how many nucleated cells each sample contained. Sequence reads were collapsed and filtered to measure the absolute abundance of every unique TCRbeta CDR3 rearrangement. For each sample, productive Simpson clonality was calculated as the square root of Simpson's diversity index across productive rearrangements. TCRdb took over this immuneACCESS table, retaining in-frame rearrangements with V and J assigned. Such tables are incomplete; in checked studies, under half of the missing clones stem from an unresolved V gene, and the remainder is unexplained. The V and J calls and clone size were taken over from that table, and D and trimming were inferred from the DNA. The sample table contains about 160,000 clones; only one count was recorded for about 80% of them. The ten most abundant clones make up nearly 3.5% of the sample.

With respect to this clone: No antigen is known for it. Base qualities are not recorded, but no much larger clone differs from it by a single base.

General study outcomes and caveats: Clinical and demographic metadata were provided uncurated, with the amount varying by source and participant.

The TCR was taken from an older woman who had recovered from COVID-19. The sequenced sample consisted of PBMCs or T cells enriched from blood (not recorded which).

CDR3 sequence: CASSSGVNNEQFF. DNA sequence: TGTGCCAGCAGCTCCGGGGTAAACAATGAGCAGTTCTTC. The V and J genes are TRBV11-2 and TRBJ2-1; the best D guess is TRBD2, with 5 bases matching. V was cut back by 4 bases and J by 5 bases, leaving a gap of 9 bases between them. From its cysteine to its phenylalanine, the CDR3 spans 13 amino acids. Only the CDR3 DNA stays, 39 bases, in frame from base 1. Per the germline V gene, SGHAT is the CDR1 and FQNNGV is the CDR2. The entire variable domain, with the stretches around the CDR3 drawn from the reference TRBV11-2 and TRBJ2-1 proteins, is EAGVAQSPRYKIIEKRQSVAFWCNPISGHATLYWYQQILGQGPKLLIQFQNNGVVDDSQLPKDRFSAERLKGVDSTLKIQPAKLEDSAVYLCASSSGVNNEQFFGPGTRLTVL.